This T cell receptor (beta chain) was identified during a study of blood T cell repertoires in COVID-19. Study at large: Some COVID-19 samples were acute and others convalescent; all came from the United States, Italy and Spain. PBMCs, B-cell-depleted T cells, or T cells were the source of the cDNA or gDNA that made up the material.

In the original processing: Estimation of nucleated cell counts was performed using reference gene primer amplification. Produced via immunoSEQ multiplex PCR; TCRdb's table is partial and in-frame only. The D gene and trimming were derived from the DNA, and the V and J assignments and clone size from that table. Here the sample spans 150,000 to 200,000 clones, around 83% being singletons. With V trimmed by 3 bases and J by 4 bases, 2 bases remained unmatched. Looked up from germline, CDR1 is SGHRS and CDR2 is YFSETQ. CDR3 size: 14 residues. The receptor was derived from a human donor in a cohort sampled during active COVID-19. The sample comprised peripheral blood. The chain combines TRBV5-1 with TRBJ2-5, with 11 positions matching TRBD1. DNA of the CDR3: TGCGCCAGCAGCTGGGGACAGGGGGGAGAGACCCAGTACTTC. Protein product: CASSWGQGGETQYF. Variable domain in full (rest from reference TRBV5-1 and TRBJ2-5): KAGVTQTPRYLIKTRGQQVTLSCSPISGHRSVSWYQQTPGQGLQFLFEYFSETQRNKGNFPGRFSGRQFSNSRSEMNVSTLELGDSALYLCASSWGQGGETQYFGPGTRLLVL.